This T cell receptor beta chain emerged from a study of cytomegalovirus exposure and HLA in healthy donors. Study results and caveats: Presence/absence analyses supposed approximately even sequencing depth among donors. Association with HLA alleles at 0.05 false discovery rate was found for roughly 17,000 TCR beta sequences in a later analysis.

Trimming pared 6 bases from V and 2 bases from J, leaving 13 bases between. From germline, CDR1 is SNHLY and CDR2 FYNNEI. The CDR3 spans 14 residues. This clone was picked up one time. Its antigen is not known. Primers: 60 Vbeta forward and 13 Jbeta reverse. Profiled with immunoSEQ multiplex PCR; TCRdb holds only in-frame clones, not every one. The sample comprises about 110,000 clones, just under 75% of which are singletons, and 2.6% rests with the top ten. Sequenced material: PBMCs. This clonotype originated in a man aged 45-60 years in good health and CMV-seropositive. The rearrangement links TRBV2 to TRBJ1-1; D not resolved. CDR3 bases: TGTGCCAGCAGCAGGTGGTTCATCAACACTGAAGCTTTCTTT. It encodes CASSRWFINTEAFF.